A single sample gave rise to the 18 T cell receptor beta chains below, sequenced in a study of T cell responses to AZD1222 COVID-19 vaccine. The repertoire was sequenced with immunoSEQ multiplex PCR; TCRdb's copy has only in-frame clones and lacks some. The sample holds 90,000 to 150,000 clones; 75% to 90% are singletons and the top ten take under 3%. The material sequenced was peripheral blood, taken 28 days after the second AZD1222 dose. The receptors were sampled from an adult who received the AZD1222 COVID-19 vaccine.

Only one count was recorded for this clone. This chain connects TRBV5-5 to TRBJ2-5, with 7 positions matching TRBD2. Germline values: CDR1 SGHKS, CDR2 YYEKEE (reference sequence). CDR3 length equals 15 residues. V lost 4 bases to trimming and J lost 5 bases; unmatched junction nucleotides: 11. In DNA, the CDR3 is TGTGCCAGCAGCCTCTGGGGCGGGGAGGGGGAGACCCAGTACTTC. This sequence encodes CASSLWGGEGETQYF.

This clone was picked up a small number of times. The chain combines TRBV7-7 with TRBJ2-5, with D perhaps TRBD1 (5 bases). The germline V gene encodes CDR1 SSHAT and CDR2 FNYEAQ (reference sequence). The CDR3 runs 16 residues. Between the trimmed V and J ends, which lost 1 base and 0 bases, there was a span of 12 bases. The CDR3 region is CASSLVGTGHQETQYF. The DNA for the CDR3 is TGTGCCAGCAGCTTAGTAGGAACAGGCCACCAAGAGACCCAGTACTTC. Drawing the rest from reference TRBV7-7 and TRBJ2-5, the complete variable domain is GAGVSQSPRYKVTKRGQDVTLRCDPISSHATLYWYQQALGQGPEFLTYFNYEAQPDKSGLPSDRFSAERPEGSISTLTIQRTEQRDSAMYRCASSLVGTGHQETQYFGPGTRLLVL.

The CDR3 region has the DNA TGTGCCAGCAGTTCCTTACAGATCGGCGAGCAGTACTTC. It codes for CASSSLQIGEQYF. The rearrangement uses TRBV6-5 and TRBJ2-7; D is unresolved. This CDR3 has 13 residues. Germline lookup yields CDR1 MNHEY and CDR2 SVGAGI. Between the trimmed V and J ends, which lost 4 bases and 6 bases, there was a span of 13 bases.

This chain links TRBV15 with TRBJ2-7, with TRBD1 matching over 9 bases. The CDR3 runs 18 residues. Germline V gene data show CDR1 as LNHNV and CDR2 as YYDKDF (reference sequence). Losses at the gene ends were 1 base for V and 2 bases for J; bases not matched to a gene: 12. DNA of the CDR3: TGTGCCACCAGCAGAGCCCCCCTCGGGACAGGGAATGCCTACGAGCAGTACTTC. Amino acid sequence: CATSRAPLGTGNAYEQYF.

This chain joins TRBV5-8 and TRBJ2-7; D remains ambiguous. CDR3 length: 11 residues. The V gene's germline CDR1 is SGHTS and CDR2 YDEGEE. V gave up 4 bases and J gave up 3 bases, with 5 bases separating them. CDR3 region: CASSLVYEQYF. The CDR3, as DNA: TGTGCCAGCAGCCTCGTCTACGAGCAGTACTTC.

This clone occurred once. The V call is TRBV3-1 (or the pseudogene TRBV3-2), the J call TRBJ2-1, with D hard to call. The CDR3 contains 14 residues. Germline CDR1 and CDR2: LGHDT and YNNKEL (reference sequence). The V end was cut by 1 base, the J end by 5 bases, with 9 bases between. DNA of the CDR3: TGTGCCAGCAGCCAAGGGCCTGGGAACAATGAGCAGTTCTTC. This sequence encodes CASSQGPGNNEQFF.

The chain employs TRBV18 and TRBJ2-3; TRBD2 agrees at 9 bases. Germline CDR1 KGHSH, CDR2 LQKENI. The junction had 4 bases not matched to a gene; V was cut back by 2 bases and J by 4 bases. This CDR3 spans 15 amino acids. Here the CDR3 reads CASSPRAGGADTQYF. DNA for the CDR3: TGTGCCAGCTCACCAAGAGCGGGGGGAGCAGATACGCAGTATTTT.

This chain links TRBV11-2 with TRBJ1-1; D is unresolved. The CDR3 is 13 residues long. Between the trimmed V and J ends, which lost 4 bases and 0 bases, there was a span of 6 bases. CDR1 and CDR2 from the germline V gene are SGHAT and FQNNGV. The CDR3 spells CASSSSMNTEAFF. DNA for the CDR3: TGTGCCAGCAGCTCAAGCATGAACACTGAAGCTTTCTTT.

The chain combines TRBV27 with TRBJ1-2; possibly TRBD1 for D (5 bases). The germline V and J ends were trimmed by 7 bases and 5 bases, with 17 bases remaining between them. Per germline, CDR1 MNHEY and CDR2 SMNVEV (reference sequence). The CDR3 spans 14 residues. CDR3 region: CASTPAGRKYGYTF. In nucleotides, the CDR3 is TGTGCCAGCACTCCGGCAGGGAGAAAGTATGGCTACACCTTC.

The V gene is TRBV4-1, the J gene TRBJ1-2; D is uncertain. The V end was cut by 0 bases, the J end by 7 bases, with 9 bases between. CDR1 MGHRA and CDR2 YSYEKL come from the germline V gene. CDR3 length equals 13 residues. The CDR3 nucleotides read TGCGCCAGCAGCCAAGACCTACTTCCTGGCTACACCTTC. It is translated as CASSQDLLPGYTF.

In its sample, this clone was seen a few times. J is TRBJ1-2 and V is TRBV5-4; D may be TRBD1 (5 bases). The ends were cut back, 0 bases at V and 8 bases at J, with 11 bases in the middle. Germline assignment: CDR1 SGHNT and CDR2 YYREEE (reference sequence). This CDR3 is 13 amino acids long. The CDR3 bases are TGTGCCAGCAGCTTGGTAGGGGAGGCCGGCTACACCTTC. Translation gives CASSLVGEAGYTF. Filled out from reference TRBV5-4 and TRBJ1-2, the complete variable domain reads ETGVTQSPTHLIKTRGQQVTLRCSSQSGHNTVSWYQQALGQGPQFIFQYYREEENGRGNFPPRFSGLQFPNYSSELNVNALELDDSALYLCASSLVGEAGYTFGSGTRLTVV.

The rearrangement joins TRBV19 to TRBJ1-2, with TRBD1 identical over 7 bases. In germline, CDR1 is LNHDA, CDR2 SQIVND (reference sequence). The J segment lost 8 bases and the V segment lost 6 bases, leaving 18 bases of the junction unmatched. The CDR3 has 16 amino acids. CDR3 nucleotides: TGTGCCAGTAGGGCGCACAACCGGGACAGAGTTAGGGGCTACACCTTC. Its translation: CASRAHNRDRVRGYTF.

This chain connects TRBV9 to TRBJ2-1, with D perhaps matching TRBD1 (6 bases). V lost 0 bases to trimming and J lost 6 bases, with 22 bases between them. The CDR3 spans 18 residues. Germline V CDR1 and CDR2: SGDLS, YYNGEE. CDR3 nucleotides: TGTGCCAGCAGCGTAGGTCTTGGGGGCACCCTTCGGCGCAATGAGCAGTTCTTC. As protein: CASSVGLGGTLRRNEQFF.

This clone came up once. This rearrangement joins TRBV7-9 to TRBJ2-1; TRBD2 matches 8 bases. V was pared by 5 bases and J by 8 bases, with 17 bases of the junction left unmatched. Germline V gene data show CDR1 as SEHNR and CDR2 as FQNEAQ (reference sequence). There are 17 residues in the CDR3. The CDR3 nucleotides are TGTGCCAGCAGCCCGCTCCTAGGACTAGCTGGCCGGTATGAGCAGTTCTTC. Its translation is CASSPLLGLAGRYEQFF.

The chain is built from TRBV19 and TRBJ1-5; D is unclear. V was trimmed by 8 bases and J by 9 bases, leaving 20 bases between them. The CDR3 is 14 amino acids. Germline CDR1 and CDR2: LNHDA and SQIVND (reference sequence). CDR3 nucleotides: TGTGCCAGTGCGTATGACGCCGGTTCTCGGCCCCAGCATTTT. Translation: CASAYDAGSRPQHF. The full variable domain, its missing parts supplied by reference TRBV19 and TRBJ1-5, is DGGITQSPKYLFRKEGQNVTLSCEQNLNHDAMYWYRQDPGQGLRLIYYSQIVNDFQKGDIAEGYSVSREKKESFPLTVTSAQKNPTAFYLCASAYDAGSRPQHFGDGTRLSIL.

The table lists this clone with a count of one. The V call is TRBV4-2, the J call TRBJ1-2, with D tentatively TRBD1 (5 bases). The CDR3 loop spans 14 amino acids. Germline V gene data show CDR1 as LGHNA and CDR2 as YNFKEQ. The ends were cut back, 0 bases at V and 7 bases at J, with 12 bases in the middle. This CDR3 reads CASSQDARAGGYTF. The CDR3 region has the DNA TGTGCCAGCAGCCAAGATGCCAGGGCCGGTGGCTACACCTTC.

The V call is TRBV29-1, the J call TRBJ1-1; no reliable D call. Germline lookup yields CDR1 SQVTM and CDR2 ANQGSEA. V lost 5 bases and J lost 1, with 11 bases in between. This CDR3 has 13 residues. The CDR3, as DNA: TGCAGCGTTCAGTTTAGGAGGAACACTGAAGCTTTCTTT. It translates to CSVQFRRNTEAFF.

The rearrangement joins TRBV5-1 to TRBJ1-1; 8 nucleotides align to TRBD1. V dropped 3 bases and J dropped 0; count of bases not matched to a gene: 7. This CDR3 spans 16 amino acids. Germline V gives CDR1 SGHRS, CDR2 YFSETQ. CDR3 sequence (DNA): TGCGCCAGCAGCTCCGGGACAGGAAGGCTGAACACTGAAGCTTTCTTT. Amino acids: CASSSGTGRLNTEAFF.